The T cell receptor beta chain described here comes from a study of T cells after yellow fever vaccination. About the study: SMART-Seq v4 Ultra Low Input handled preparation of low-cell-number fractions.

Study outcomes and limitations: Clones from primary vaccination mostly reappeared after the booster (around 97% CD4, around 90% CD8).

Points on this clonotype: What it binds is not known.

V dropped 0 bases and J dropped 4; count of bases not matched to a gene: 20. Germline CDR1 SGHAT, CDR2 FQNNGV. This CDR3 region has 20 residues. Universal primer sites and UMIs were introduced during 5'RACE template-switching synthesis of TCR cDNA. MiXCR, applied by TCRdb to the 5' RACE reads, yields one record per CDR3 protein. The sample contains around 310,000 distinct CDR3 sequences, approximately 4.5% of which appear only once. This TCR came from a man younger than 30 who received the YFV17D yellow fever vaccine. The chain combines TRBV11-2 with TRBJ1-1, with 7 bases lining up with TRBD1. The specimen comprised PBMCs, sampled 15 days after the yellow fever booster vaccination. The CDR3 reads CASSLDSFGGTAGTSTEAFF. The CDR3 nucleotides are TGTGCCAGCAGCTTAGACTCTTTTGGCGGGACAGCCGGGACGAGCACTGAAGCTTTCTTT. The variable domain in full, completed from reference TRBV11-2 and TRBJ1-1, reads EAGVAQSPRYKIIEKRQSVAFWCNPISGHATLYWYQQILGQGPKLLIQFQNNGVVDDSQLPKDRFSAERLKGVDSTLKIQPAKLEDSAVYLCASSLDSFGGTAGTSTEAFFGQGTRLTVV.